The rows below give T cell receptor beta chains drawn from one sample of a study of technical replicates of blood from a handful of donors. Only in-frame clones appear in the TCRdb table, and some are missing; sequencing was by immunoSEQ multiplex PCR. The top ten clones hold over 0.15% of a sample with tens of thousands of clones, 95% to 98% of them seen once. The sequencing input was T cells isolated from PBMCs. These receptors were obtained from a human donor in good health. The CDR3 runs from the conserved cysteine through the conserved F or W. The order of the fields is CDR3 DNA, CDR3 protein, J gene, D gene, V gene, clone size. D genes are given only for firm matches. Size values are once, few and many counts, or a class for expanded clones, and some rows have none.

DNA: TGTGCCAGCAGGCCAATAATGAGGCCAGATACGCAGTATTTT
CDR3: CASRPIMRPDTQYF
J: TRBJ2-3
D: NA
V: TRBV28
size: once

DNA: TGTGCCAGCAGTGAATACCCCGGGACAGGGGGCGGGTACGAGCAGTACTTC
CDR3: CASSEYPGTGGGYEQYF
J: TRBJ2-7
D: TRBD1
V: TRBV2
size: NA

DNA: TGTGCCAGCAGTTACGGGACAGATTATCAGTTCTTC
CDR3: CASSYGTDYQFF
J: TRBJ2-1
D: TRBD1
V: TRBV6-6
size: NA

DNA: TGTGCCAGCAGTTCCACCGGCCCCGTGGACAGGGAAAAACTGTTTTTT
CDR3: CASSSTGPVDREKLFF
J: TRBJ1-4
D: TRBD1
V: TRBV28
size: NA

DNA: TGTGCCAGCAGCCCACGAATCGGGGGTACCGGGGAGCTGTTTTTT
CDR3: CASSPRIGGTGELFF
J: TRBJ2-2
D: NA
V: TRBV7-2
size: NA

DNA: TGTGCCAGCAGCGTAGAGGGACAGGGCCTTCACTACGAGCAGTACTTC
CDR3: CASSVEGQGLHYEQYF
J: TRBJ2-7
D: TRBD1
V: TRBV9
size: NA

DNA: TGCAGCGTTGCGGTGGGGAGCGCGGGAGAGACCCAGTACTTC
CDR3: CSVAVGSAGETQYF
J: TRBJ2-5
D: NA
V: TRBV29-1
size: NA

DNA: TGTGCCAGCAGCGTAGCCCCCGGGGGCGAGCAGTACTTC
CDR3: CASSVAPGGEQYF
J: TRBJ2-7
D: NA
V: TRBV9
size: NA

DNA: TGTGCCAGCAGTGACCACAGGTTACCTAGCACAGATACGCAGTATTTT
CDR3: CASSDHRLPSTDTQYF
J: TRBJ2-3
D: NA
V: TRBV6-4
size: NA

DNA: TGTGCCAGCAGGCAGGGATGGGTTGGCAATCAGCCCCAGCATTTT
CDR3: CASRQGWVGNQPQHF
J: TRBJ1-5
D: NA
V: TRBV28
size: NA

DNA: TGTGCCAGCAGCTTAAGGAGTAGGTCCTACAATGAGCAGTTCTTC
CDR3: CASSLRSRSYNEQFF
J: TRBJ2-1
D: NA
V: TRBV4-2
size: NA

DNA: TGCGCCAGCAGCTGGACTAGCGGGGGCTCCTACGAGCAGTACTTC
CDR3: CASSWTSGGSYEQYF
J: TRBJ2-7
D: TRBD2
V: TRBV5-1
size: NA

DNA: TGTGCCAGCAGCCAAACTAGCGGGACCCCAAATCGGTTCTTC
CDR3: CASSQTSGTPNRFF
J: TRBJ2-1
D: TRBD2
V: TRBV14
size: NA

DNA: TGTGCCAGCAGTTCGCCAGTAAAGGGGGATCAGCCCCAGCATTTT
CDR3: CASSSPVKGDQPQHF
J: TRBJ1-5
D: NA
V: TRBV6-1
size: NA

DNA: TGCGCCAGCAGCTTGGAGGGACAGGGGGCTTTCTTT
CDR3: CASSLEGQGAFF
J: TRBJ1-1
D: TRBD1
V: TRBV5-1
size: NA

DNA: TGTGCCAGCAGCCTTTCTGGGGGACAGGGTGCCGGGGAGCTGTTTTTT
CDR3: CASSLSGGQGAGELFF
J: TRBJ2-2
D: TRBD1
V: TRBV14
size: NA

DNA: TGTGCCAGCAGCGTAGAGGGGTTGAGCAATCAGCCCCAGCATTTT
CDR3: CASSVEGLSNQPQHF
J: TRBJ1-5
D: NA
V: TRBV9
size: NA

DNA: TGCGCCAGCAGCTTGGATAGACAGGGCGGCGGCTACACCTTC
CDR3: CASSLDRQGGGYTF
J: TRBJ1-2
D: TRBD1
V: TRBV5-1
size: NA

DNA: TGTGCCAGCAGTCCCGGACAGGTAGTAAACTATGGCTACACCTTC
CDR3: CASSPGQVVNYGYTF
J: TRBJ1-2
D: TRBD1
V: TRBV27
size: NA

DNA: TGCGCCAGCAGCCACGGGTGGGACAGGGGGCGGGGGGAGACCCAGTACTTC
CDR3: CASSHGWDRGRGETQYF
J: TRBJ2-5
D: TRBD1
V: TRBV4-1
size: NA

DNA: TGTGCCAGCTCACCAGAGGCTAGCAATCAGCCCCAGCATTTT
CDR3: CASSPEASNQPQHF
J: TRBJ1-5
D: NA
V: TRBV18
size: few

DNA: TGTGCCAGCAGCGTAGGCGGGATCCAGTTCTTC
CDR3: CASSVGGIQFF
J: TRBJ2-1
D: NA
V: TRBV9
size: NA

DNA: TGTGCCACCAGCGCCGACAGGGAGGATCAGCCCCAGCATTTT
CDR3: CATSADREDQPQHF
J: TRBJ1-5
D: TRBD1
V: TRBV15
size: NA

DNA: TGTGCCAGCAGCCGTAGTGGTGAAGCTTTCTTT
CDR3: CASSRSGEAFF
J: TRBJ1-1
D: NA
V: TRBV11-2
size: NA

DNA: TGTGCCAGTAATTTAAGACAGGGGATGCCTGGGGAGCAGTACTTC
CDR3: CASNLRQGMPGEQYF
J: TRBJ2-7
D: TRBD1
V: TRBV6-5
size: NA

DNA: TGCGCCAGCAGTCAATCGGAATCTGACAGGGGGGAGACGAATGAGCAGTTCTTC
CDR3: CASSQSESDRGETNEQFF
J: TRBJ2-1
D: TRBD1
V: TRBV23-1
size: NA

DNA: TGTGCCAGCAGTGGAATAGGACTAGCGGCCTACAATGAGCAGTTCTTC
CDR3: CASSGIGLAAYNEQFF
J: TRBJ2-1
D: TRBD2
V: TRBV2
size: few

DNA: TGTGCCAGCAGCATCACTAGTGGAGGGTCCGGGGAGCTGTTTTTT
CDR3: CASSITSGGSGELFF
J: TRBJ2-2
D: NA
V: TRBV7-9
size: NA

DNA: TGCAGCGTTGACGCGTCCGCGGCGAACACTGAAGCTTTCTTT
CDR3: CSVDASAANTEAFF
J: TRBJ1-1
D: NA
V: TRBV29-1
size: NA

DNA: TGTGCCTGGAGTGTCAACAGGGAGCACACAGATACGCAGTATTTT
CDR3: CAWSVNREHTDTQYF
J: TRBJ2-3
D: NA
V: TRBV30
size: NA

DNA: TGCAGTGCTGGGCTGGGCCGAGAAGCTTTCTTT
CDR3: CSAGLGREAFF
J: TRBJ1-1
D: NA
V: TRBV20-1
size: NA

DNA: TGTGCCAGCGGAAGGGGGGGAACAGTCTTCGGGTACGAGCAGTACTTC
CDR3: CASGRGGTVFGYEQYF
J: TRBJ2-7
D: NA
V: TRBV2
size: NA

DNA: TGTGCCAGCGGGACTAGCGGAGCTGGGGATGAGCAGTTCTTC
CDR3: CASGTSGAGDEQFF
J: TRBJ2-1
D: TRBD2
V: TRBV28
size: NA

DNA: TGTGCCAGCAGTTATACGTCAAGCAACACCGGGGAGCTGTTTTTT
CDR3: CASSYTSSNTGELFF
J: TRBJ2-2
D: NA
V: TRBV6-5
size: NA

DNA: TGTGCCAGCAGGGGACAGGCAGGGAGGACCGGGGAGCTGTTTTTT
CDR3: CASRGQAGRTGELFF
J: TRBJ2-2
D: TRBD1
V: TRBV2
size: NA

DNA: TGCGCCAGCAGCCTCATAGACAGGGACCGCTACGAGCAGTACTTC
CDR3: CASSLIDRDRYEQYF
J: TRBJ2-7
D: TRBD1
V: TRBV4-1
size: NA

DNA: TGTGCCAGCAGTTATAGCTCCTACGAGCAGTACTTC
CDR3: CASSYSSYEQYF
J: TRBJ2-7
D: NA
V: TRBV2
size: NA

DNA: TGTGCCAGCAGTGAGCCCGCCATGGCCTTC
CDR3: CASSEPAMAF
J: TRBJ2-7
D: NA
V: TRBV2
size: NA

DNA: TGTGCCAGTAGCGCCCCGGGACTACCCTACAATGAGCAGTTCTTC
CDR3: CASSAPGLPYNEQFF
J: TRBJ2-1
D: TRBD2
V: TRBV19
size: once

DNA: TGTGCCTGGAGTCTATACAATGAGCAGTTCTTC
CDR3: CAWSLYNEQFF
J: TRBJ2-1
D: NA
V: TRBV30
size: NA

DNA: TGTGCCAGTAGTATAGGGAGGGACCAGCCCCAGCATTTT
CDR3: CASSIGRDQPQHF
J: TRBJ1-5
D: NA
V: TRBV19
size: once

DNA: TGTGCCAGCAGCCCGAGGACTAGCGTGGAGACCCAGTACTTC
CDR3: CASSPRTSVETQYF
J: TRBJ2-5
D: TRBD2
V: TRBV9
size: NA

DNA: TGTGCCAGCAGCTTTTTATGGCGGGGAGACACAGATACGCAGTATTTT
CDR3: CASSFLWRGDTDTQYF
J: TRBJ2-3
D: NA
V: TRBV7-9
size: NA

DNA: TGTGCCAGCAGCAAGGACACTAGCGCCCACTACGAGCAGTACTTC
CDR3: CASSKDTSAHYEQYF
J: TRBJ2-7
D: TRBD2
V: TRBV6-5
size: NA

DNA: TGTGCCAGCAGTTGGGGACAGGGGACAGATACGCAGTATTTT
CDR3: CASSWGQGTDTQYF
J: TRBJ2-3
D: TRBD1
V: TRBV6-6
size: NA